These T cell receptor beta chains were read from a single sample in a study of T cells after yellow fever vaccination. One entry per CDR3 protein results from TCRdb running MiXCR on the 5' RACE reads. The sample lists 100,000 to 150,000 distinct CDR3 sequences, about 7.8% seen once, with roughly 2.5% in the top ten. The sequenced sample was CD4+ T cells sorted from PBMCs, obtained about 49 days after the first yellow fever vaccination. The origin of the receptors is a man between 18 and 35 years old who received the YFV17D yellow fever vaccine. The CDR3 runs from the conserved cysteine through the conserved F or W. D genes are given only for firm matches. Rows give clone size only sometimes, using once, few, many, or a class for an expanded clone.

cdr3_aa: CASKFGFTNTGELFF; cdr3_nt: TGTGCCAGCAAGTTCGGTTTTACGAACACCGGGGAGCTGTTTTTT; v_call: TRBV28; clone_size: many; d_call: NA; j_call: TRBJ2-2
cdr3_aa: CASSLAGTTTGELFF; cdr3_nt: TGTGCCAGCAGCTTAGCCGGGACCACAACCGGGGAGCTGTTTTTT; v_call: TRBV11-2; clone_size: many; d_call: NA; j_call: TRBJ2-2
cdr3_aa: CASSSGASGDEQFF; cdr3_nt: TGTGCCAGCAGCTCCGGGGCTAGCGGCGATGAGCAGTTCTTC; v_call: TRBV7-2; clone_size: many; d_call: TRBD2; j_call: TRBJ2-1
cdr3_aa: CASSQDLRGGPMDEQFF; cdr3_nt: TGTGCCAGCAGCCAAGATCTCCGGGGGGGGCCTATGGATGAGCAGTTCTTC; v_call: TRBV3-1; clone_size: many; d_call: TRBD2; j_call: TRBJ2-1
cdr3_aa: CASSPGGLFIVAFF; cdr3_nt: TGTGCCAGCAGTCCGGGGGGCTTGTTTATAGTAGCTTTCTTT; v_call: TRBV28; clone_size: many; d_call: NA; j_call: TRBJ1-1
cdr3_aa: CASTLRGGRDPYEQYF; cdr3_nt: TGTGCCAGCACCCTCCGGGGGGGCAGGGATCCCTACGAGCAGTACTTC; v_call: TRBV6-2/TRBV6-3; clone_size: many; d_call: TRBD2; j_call: TRBJ2-7
cdr3_aa: CSARDWRGNEQFF; cdr3_nt: TGCAGTGCTAGAGATTGGAGGGGCAATGAGCAGTTCTTC; v_call: TRBV20-1; clone_size: many; d_call: NA; j_call: TRBJ2-1
cdr3_aa: CASSPGTALSRGYTF; cdr3_nt: TGTGCCAGCTCACCCGGGACAGCCTTGTCGAGGGGCTACACCTTC; v_call: TRBV18; clone_size: NA; d_call: TRBD1; j_call: TRBJ1-2
cdr3_aa: CAWRLAGGRETQYF; cdr3_nt: TGTGCCTGGAGACTAGCGGGGGGGCGAGAGACCCAGTACTTC; v_call: TRBV30; clone_size: many; d_call: TRBD2; j_call: TRBJ2-5
cdr3_aa: CASSLDGGHQPQHF; cdr3_nt: TGTGCCAGCAGCTTGGACGGGGGGCATCAGCCCCAGCATTTT; v_call: TRBV5-5; clone_size: NA; d_call: NA; j_call: TRBJ1-5
cdr3_aa: CASSFLSRDGYTF; cdr3_nt: TGTGCCAGCAGCTTCTTATCCCGGGATGGCTACACCTTC; v_call: TRBV7-2; clone_size: many; d_call: NA; j_call: TRBJ1-2
cdr3_aa: CSAPPGGEETQYF; cdr3_nt: TGCAGTGCTCCTCCGGGGGGGGAAGAGACCCAGTACTTC; v_call: TRBV20-1; clone_size: NA; d_call: TRBD2; j_call: TRBJ2-5
cdr3_aa: CASSLEPGVGTLHF; cdr3_nt: TGCGCCAGCAGCTTGGAGCCTGGGGTAGGGACCCTCCACTTT; v_call: TRBV5-1; clone_size: NA; d_call: NA; j_call: TRBJ1-6
cdr3_aa: CASSLVQTGDTQYF; cdr3_nt: TGCGCCAGCAGCTTGGTTCAGACAGGGGATACGCAGTATTTT; v_call: TRBV5-1; clone_size: NA; d_call: TRBD1; j_call: TRBJ2-3
cdr3_aa: CASSVMGSQETQYF; cdr3_nt: TGTGCCAGCAGCGTAATGGGAAGCCAAGAGACCCAGTACTTC; v_call: TRBV9; clone_size: NA; d_call: NA; j_call: TRBJ2-5
cdr3_aa: CASSGQGAREQYF; cdr3_nt: TGTGCCAGCAGCGGACAGGGGGCGCGGGAGCAGTACTTC; v_call: TRBV6-5; clone_size: many; d_call: TRBD1; j_call: TRBJ2-7
cdr3_aa: CASSFGGSPYNSPLHF; cdr3_nt: TGTGCCAGCAGCTTTGGGGGGTCTCCCTATAATTCACCCCTCCACTTT; v_call: TRBV7-2; clone_size: many; d_call: NA; j_call: TRBJ1-6
cdr3_aa: CASSLGPPINQPQHF; cdr3_nt: TGTGCCAGCAGCTTGGGCCCGCCGATCAATCAGCCCCAGCATTTT; v_call: TRBV5-6; clone_size: many; d_call: NA; j_call: TRBJ1-5
cdr3_aa: CASSGGTGNLYNEQFF; cdr3_nt: TGTGCCAGCAGTGGGGGGACGGGAAATCTCTACAATGAGCAGTTCTTC; v_call: TRBV12-3/TRBV12-4; clone_size: NA; d_call: NA; j_call: TRBJ2-1
cdr3_aa: CASSLQVSTNEKLFF; cdr3_nt: TGCGCCAGCAGCTTACAGGTTTCGACTAATGAAAAACTGTTTTTT; v_call: TRBV5-1; clone_size: NA; d_call: NA; j_call: TRBJ1-4